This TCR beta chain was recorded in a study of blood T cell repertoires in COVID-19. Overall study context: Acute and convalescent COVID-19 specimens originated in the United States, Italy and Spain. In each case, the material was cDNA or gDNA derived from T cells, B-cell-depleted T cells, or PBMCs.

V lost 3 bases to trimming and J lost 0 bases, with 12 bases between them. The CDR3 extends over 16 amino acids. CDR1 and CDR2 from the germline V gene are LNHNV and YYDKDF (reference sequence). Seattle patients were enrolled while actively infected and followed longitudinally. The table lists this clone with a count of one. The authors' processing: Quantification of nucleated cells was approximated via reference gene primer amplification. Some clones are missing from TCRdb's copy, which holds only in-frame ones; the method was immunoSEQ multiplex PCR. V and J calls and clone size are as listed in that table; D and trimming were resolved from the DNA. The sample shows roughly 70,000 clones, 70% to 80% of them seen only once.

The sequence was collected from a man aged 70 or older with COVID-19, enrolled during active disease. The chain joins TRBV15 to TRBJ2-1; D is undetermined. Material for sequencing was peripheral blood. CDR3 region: CATSSLATRSYNEQFF. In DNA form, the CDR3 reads TGTGCCACCAGCAGCCTGGCGACACGCTCCTACAATGAGCAGTTCTTC.